The clone carrying this TCR beta chain was seen at least ten times. Its matching antigen is unknown. The J segment lost 8 bases and the V segment lost 4 bases, leaving 8 bases of the junction unmatched. There are 15 residues in the CDR3. Germline V lookup: CDR1 SGHRS, CDR2 YFSETQ. This specimen comes from a study of T-cell memory formation after mild COVID-19. Study-wide findings and caveats: Contracting clones from day 15 to 85 showed balanced CD4/CD8; later expanders favored CD4+. Researchers report contracting CD4+ clones mostly in CM and EM, with CD8+ clones in EMRA. Clonal second-wave expansions that peaked on day 37 had unconfirmed SARS-CoV-2 specificity.

TCRdb re-called the 5' RACE reads with MiXCR, one entry per CDR3 protein. The sample consists of 200,000 to 250,000 distinct CDR3 sequences, approximately 10% of them appearing once. The rearrangement joins TRBV5-1 to TRBJ1-4, with TRBD1 matching 10 bases. The clonotype originates from a man aged 18-30 years who had mild COVID-19 (a few samples of this study predate the infection). Cell type and time point are not known. What was sequenced was PBMCs or a T cell subset sorted from them (not recorded which). The CDR3 protein is CASSESGTGVEKLFF. CDR3 nucleotide sequence: TGCGCCAGCAGCGAATCCGGGACAGGGGTCGAAAAACTGTTTTTT.